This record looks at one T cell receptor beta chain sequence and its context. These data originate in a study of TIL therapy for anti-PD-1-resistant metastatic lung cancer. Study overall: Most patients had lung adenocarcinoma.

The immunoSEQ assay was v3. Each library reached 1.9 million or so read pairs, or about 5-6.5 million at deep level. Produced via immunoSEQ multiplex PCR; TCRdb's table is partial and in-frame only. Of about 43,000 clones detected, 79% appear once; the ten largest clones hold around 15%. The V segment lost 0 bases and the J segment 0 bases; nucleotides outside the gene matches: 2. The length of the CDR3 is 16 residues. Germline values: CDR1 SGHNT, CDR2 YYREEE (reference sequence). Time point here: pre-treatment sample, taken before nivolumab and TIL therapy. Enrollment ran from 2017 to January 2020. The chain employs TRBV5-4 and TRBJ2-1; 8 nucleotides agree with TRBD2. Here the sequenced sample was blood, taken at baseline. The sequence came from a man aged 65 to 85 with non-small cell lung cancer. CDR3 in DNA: TGTGCCAGCAGCTTGGGGAGCGGGAGCTCCTACAATGAGCAGTTCTTC. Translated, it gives CASSLGSGSSYNEQFF.